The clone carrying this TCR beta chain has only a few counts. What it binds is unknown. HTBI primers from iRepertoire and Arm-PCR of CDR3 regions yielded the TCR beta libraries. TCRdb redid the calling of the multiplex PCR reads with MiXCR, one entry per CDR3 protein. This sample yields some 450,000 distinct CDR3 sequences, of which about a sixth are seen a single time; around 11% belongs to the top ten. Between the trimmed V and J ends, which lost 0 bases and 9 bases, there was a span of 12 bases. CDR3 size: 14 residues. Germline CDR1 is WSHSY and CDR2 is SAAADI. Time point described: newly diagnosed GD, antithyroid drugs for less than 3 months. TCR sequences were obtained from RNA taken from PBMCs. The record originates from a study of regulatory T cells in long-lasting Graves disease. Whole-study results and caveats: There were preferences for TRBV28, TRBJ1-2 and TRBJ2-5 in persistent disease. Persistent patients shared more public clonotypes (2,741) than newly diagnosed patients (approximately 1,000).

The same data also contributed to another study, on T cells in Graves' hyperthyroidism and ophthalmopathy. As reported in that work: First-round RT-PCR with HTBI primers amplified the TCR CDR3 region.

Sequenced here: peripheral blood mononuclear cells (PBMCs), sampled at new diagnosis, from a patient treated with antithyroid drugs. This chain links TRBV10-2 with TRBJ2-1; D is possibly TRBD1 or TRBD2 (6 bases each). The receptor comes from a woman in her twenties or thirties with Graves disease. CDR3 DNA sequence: TGCGCCAGCAGTGAGTCTAGGGGGGCGGGTGAGCAGTTCTTC. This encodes CASSESRGAGEQFF.